Presented here are 20 T cell receptor beta chains from one specimen sequenced in a study of blood T cell repertoires in COVID-19 (dated by TCRdb to the early 2020s). The library was generated by the immunoSEQ multiplex PCR assay. In its TCRdb copy, this immuneACCESS table keeps in-frame sequences only and misses some clones. Where compared with another copy, unresolved V genes explain less than half of these, and the others have no known cause. In this sample the table shows 150,000 to 200,000 clones, 80% to 90% of which occur a single time. The top ten clonotypes cover roughly 3% of the sample. Sequencing was done on a sample of peripheral blood. The receptors come from a man in his 60s with acute or convalescent COVID-19.

CDR3 bases: TGTGCCACCAGTGATAATGGGGGGGCAAGGGGAAACATTCAGTACTTC. This sequence encodes CATSDNGGARGNIQYF. The V call is TRBV24-1, the J call TRBJ2-4; maybe TRBD2 (7 bases). Trimming shortened V by 3 bases and J by 6 bases, and 17 bases separated the two germline ends. CDR1 is KGHDR and CDR2 is SFDVKD in the germline V gene. This CDR3 is built from 16 residues.

This chain connects TRBV6-4 to TRBJ2-7, with 9 bases matching TRBD2. V shed 2 bases and J 0 bases; nucleotides not matched to a gene: 8. This CDR3 is built from 17 residues. Germline-derived CDR1 and CDR2 are MRHNA and SNTAGT. CDR3 bases: TGTGCCAGCAGTGACCCAGGACTAGCGAGGCGCTCCTACGAGCAGTACTTC. This sequence encodes CASSDPGLARRSYEQYF.

This clone has just a few counts. V is TRBV2 and J is TRBJ1-5; TRBD1 might be the D (6 bases). The CDR3 is made up of 15 amino acids. CDR1 SNHLY and CDR2 FYNNEI come from the germline V gene. The germline V and J ends were trimmed by 5 bases and 1 base, with 12 bases remaining between them. The DNA for the CDR3 is TGTGCCAGCAGTTTACAGGGCTTGAGCAATCAGCCCCAGCATTTT. As protein: CASSLQGLSNQPQHF.

J is TRBJ2-2 and V is TRBV11-3, with D possibly matching TRBD2 (5 bases). The CDR3 is 17 amino acids. Germline V gene lookup returns CDR1 SGHNT and CDR2 YENEEA. V was cut by 5 bases and J by 5 bases, with 21 bases left in between. CDR3 sequence: CASSPISGGSRTGELFF. DNA for the CDR3: TGTGCCAGCAGCCCTATCTCTGGTGGGAGTAGGACCGGGGAGCTGTTTTTT.

This clone was picked up one time. The chain combines TRBV10-3 with TRBJ2-1; 11 bases align to TRBD2. Germline V lookup: CDR1 ENHRY, CDR2 SYGVKD. Germline trimming cut 0 bases from V and 5 bases from J; bases unmatched to any gene: 0. The CDR3 has 15 residues. The CDR3 loop is CAISESTSGNNEQFF. The DNA for the CDR3 is TGTGCCATCAGTGAGTCGACTAGCGGGAACAATGAGCAGTTCTTC.

V usage is TRBV9 and J usage is TRBJ1-6, with 7 nucleotides matching TRBD1. Unmatched junction bases numbered 2, after V lost 3 bases and J lost 5 bases. The CDR3 runs 14 residues. Germline V gene sequence: CDR1 SGDLS, CDR2 YYNGEE. The CDR3 region is CASSARGHNSPLHF. DNA for the CDR3: TGTGCCAGCAGCGCGAGGGGGCATAATTCACCCCTCCACTTT.

The J gene is TRBJ1-5, the V gene TRBV27; 12 bases line up with TRBD1. Germline V gene sequence: CDR1 MNHEY, CDR2 SMNVEV (reference sequence). V was pared by 2 bases and J by 2 bases, with 13 bases of the junction left unmatched. The CDR3 runs 20 residues. The CDR3 DNA sequence: TGTGCCAGCAGTTTAACCGCGGGACAGGGGGCAATCCGTGGCAATCAGCCCCAGCATTTT. This encodes CASSLTAGQGAIRGNQPQHF.

This clone was detected only a few times. This chain uses TRBV6-6 with TRBJ2-7, with D possibly TRBD1 on 5 matching bases. Trimming left V 6 bases short and J 3 bases short, with 12 bases between. Per the germline V gene, CDR1 is MNHNY and CDR2 is SVGAGI (reference sequence). The CDR3 sequence is 13 residues long. For the CDR3, the DNA is TGTGCCAGCAGCCCAAGACAGTTCTACGAGCAGTACTTC. Its protein product is CASSPRQFYEQYF.

The chain is built from TRBV30 and TRBJ1-5; D remains unclear. Germline CDR1 GTSNPN, CDR2 SVGIG (reference sequence). V dropped 0 bases and J dropped 4 bases, with 13 bases sitting between them. The CDR3 has 15 residues. CDR3 sequence reads: CAWSVPAPGNQPQHF. As DNA, the CDR3 is TGTGCCTGGAGTGTACCGGCCCCAGGTAATCAGCCCCAGCATTTT. Full variable domain (rest looked up from reference TRBV30 and TRBJ1-5): SQTIHQWPATLVQPVGSPLSLECTVEGTSNPNLYWYRQAAGRGLQLLFYSVGIGQISSEVPQNLSASRPQDRQFILSSKKLLLSDSGFYLCAWSVPAPGNQPQHFGDGTRLSIL.

The rearrangement joins TRBV30 to TRBJ1-5, with D perhaps matching TRBD1 (5 bases). Trimming removed 0 bases from V and 3 bases from J, with 9 bases in between. The CDR3 length is 14 residues. Germline values: CDR1 GTSNPN, CDR2 SVGIG (reference sequence). CDR3 in DNA: TGTGCCTGGAGTGTCGGGGGGTCCAATCAGCCCCAGCATTTT. Amino acid sequence: CAWSVGGSNQPQHF.

The table lists this clone with a count of one. The chain carries TRBV7-3 and TRBJ1-5; D gene uncertain. The germline gives CDR1 SGHTA, CDR2 FQGTGA. V was cut by 9 bases and J by 0 bases, with 12 bases left in between. This CDR3 region has 14 residues. This chain's CDR3 is CASNRGYSNQPQHF. As DNA, the CDR3 is TGTGCCAGTAATAGAGGATATAGCAATCAGCCCCAGCATTTT. The whole variable domain, remainder taken from reference TRBV7-3 and TRBJ1-5, is GAGVSQTPSNKVTEKGKYVELRCDPISGHTALYWYRQSLGQGPEFLIYFQGTGAADDSGLPNDRFFAVRPEGSVSTLKIQRTERGDSAVYLCASNRGYSNQPQHFGDGTRLSIL.

The V and J genes are TRBV27 and TRBJ1-5; 7 positions agree with TRBD1. The CDR3 has 15 residues. CDR1 is MNHEY and CDR2 is SMNVEV in the germline V gene (reference sequence). V lost 6 bases, J lost 0 bases, and 5 bases stayed unmatched. The CDR3 bases are TGTGCCAGCAGGAAGACAGGGAATAGCAATCAGCCCCAGCATTTT. Its translation: CASRKTGNSNQPQHF.

The rearrangement links TRBV5-1 to TRBJ2-7; 7 nucleotides align to TRBD2. V shed 6 bases and J 3 bases; nucleotides not matched to a gene: 9. There are 14 residues in the CDR3. CDR1 and CDR2 from the germline V gene are SGHRS and YFSETQ. The CDR3 protein is CASTYGGTNYEQYF. The CDR3 region has the DNA TGCGCCAGCACTTACGGGGGGACTAACTACGAGCAGTACTTC.

This clone was picked up a small number of times. The genes are TRBV7-3 and TRBJ1-2, with D unresolved. The CDR3 spans 13 residues. Germline V CDR1 and CDR2: SGHTA, FQGTGA. Trimming took 5 bases from V and 0 from J, leaving 7 bases between them. The CDR3 DNA reads as TGTGCCAGCAGCCCCGGAGCTAACTATGGCTACACCTTC. This translates into CASSPGANYGYTF.

CDR3 coding DNA: TGCGCCAGCAGCCTTAGAATGGCGGGAGAGGGAACGCAGTATTTT. It codes for CASSLRMAGEGTQYF. The chain employs TRBV4-1 and TRBJ2-3; 7 bases map to TRBD2. The CDR3 covers 15 residues. Germline CDR1 MGHRA, CDR2 YSYEKL. J lost 9 bases, V lost 4 bases, and 13 bases had no gene match.

The chain recombines TRBV2 with TRBJ1-3; tentatively, D is TRBD1 (6 bases). Trimming shortened V by 6 bases and J by 7 bases, and 16 bases separated the two germline ends. The CDR3 is made up of 14 amino acids. CDR1 and CDR2 from the germline V gene are SNHLY and FYNNEI. Here the CDR3 DNA reads TGTGCCAGCAGCCAGGGCAGGGGCGGGAACACCATATATTTT. It specifies CASSQGRGGNTIYF.

The gene calls are TRBV27 and TRBJ2-7; tentatively, D is TRBD1 (5 bases). Per the germline V gene, CDR1 is MNHEY and CDR2 is SMNVEV (reference sequence). Trimming pared 3 bases from V and 2 bases from J, leaving 11 bases between. The CDR3 extends over 14 amino acids. CDR3 bases: TGTGCCAGCAGTTTGTATGCAGGGCCCTACGAGCAGTACTTC. As protein: CASSLYAGPYEQYF.

The rearrangement joins TRBV5-1 to TRBJ2-1, with 8 bases matching TRBD1. V lost 0 bases to trimming and J lost 4 bases; unmatched junction nucleotides: 9. The germline gives CDR1 SGHRS, CDR2 YFSETQ. This CDR3 contains 17 residues. The DNA for the CDR3 is TGCGCCAGCAGCTTGGCCAAGGGGACAGGAGTGTACAATGAGCAGTTCTTC. Its protein product is CASSLAKGTGVYNEQFF.

The V gene is TRBV6-4, the J gene TRBJ1-5; TRBD1 matches 8 bases. The V segment lost 4 bases and the J segment 6 bases; nucleotides outside the gene matches: 8. The CDR3 contains 15 residues. Germline CDR1 MRHNA, CDR2 SNTAGT. The CDR3 loop is CASSADPGGGQPQHF. CDR3 DNA sequence: TGTGCCAGCAGTGCCGACCCAGGGGGCGGTCAGCCCCAGCATTTT.

The genes are TRBV4-1 and TRBJ2-1; 7 positions agree with TRBD1. Germline V gene sequence: CDR1 MGHRA, CDR2 YSYEKL. There are 16 residues in the CDR3. Unmatched junction bases numbered 12, after V lost 2 bases and J lost 8 bases. CDR3 sequence: CASSQIADRQGHEQFF. In nucleotides, the CDR3 is TGCGCCAGCAGCCAAATTGCAGACCGACAGGGCCATGAGCAGTTCTTC.